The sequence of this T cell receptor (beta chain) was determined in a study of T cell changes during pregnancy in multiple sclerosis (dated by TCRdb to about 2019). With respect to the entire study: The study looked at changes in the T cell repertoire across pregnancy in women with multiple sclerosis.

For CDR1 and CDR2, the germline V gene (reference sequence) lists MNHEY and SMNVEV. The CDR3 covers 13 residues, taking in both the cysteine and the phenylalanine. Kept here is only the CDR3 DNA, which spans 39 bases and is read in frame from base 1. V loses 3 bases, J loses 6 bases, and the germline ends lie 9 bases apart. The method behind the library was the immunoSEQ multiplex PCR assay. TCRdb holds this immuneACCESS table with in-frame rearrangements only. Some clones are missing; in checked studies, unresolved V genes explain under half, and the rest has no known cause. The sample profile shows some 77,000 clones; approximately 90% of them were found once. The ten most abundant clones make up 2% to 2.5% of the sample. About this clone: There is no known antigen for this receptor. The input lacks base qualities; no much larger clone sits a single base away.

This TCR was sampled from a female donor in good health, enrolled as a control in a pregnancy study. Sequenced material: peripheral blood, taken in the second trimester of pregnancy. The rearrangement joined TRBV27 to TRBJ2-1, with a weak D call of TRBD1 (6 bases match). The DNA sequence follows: TGTGCCAGCAGTTTTCACAGGGCCAATGAGCAGTTCTTC. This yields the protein CASSFHRANEQFF.